This T cell receptor (beta chain) was sequenced in a study of blood T cell repertoires in COVID-19. Germline assignment: CDR1 MDHEN and CDR2 SYDVKM. The CDR3 is 16 amino acids. The V end was cut by 1 base, the J end by 3 bases, with 12 bases between. The method was immunoSEQ multiplex PCR; TCRdb's version includes in-frame clones alone and lacks a portion of them. Of approximately 110,000 clones in the sample, 75% to 90% are singletons; the top ten hold approximately 29%. This chain uses TRBV28 with TRBJ1-4; possible D gene TRBD1, 6 bases. The receptor's source is a woman aged 80 or over with acute or convalescent COVID-19. The sequencing sample was made of peripheral blood. The CDR3 reads CASSLYGGAPNEKLFF. The CDR3 DNA is TGTGCCAGCAGTTTATATGGGGGGGCCCCTAATGAAAAACTGTTTTTT.